This paragraph reports one T cell receptor (beta chain). Its matching antigen is unknown. Measured with immunoSEQ multiplex PCR; TCRdb has only the in-frame clones, and not every one. The table lists about 81,000 clones, 85% to 95% of them singletons. Germline V lookup: CDR1 SEHNR, CDR2 FQNEAQ (reference sequence). V lost 7 bases and J 5 bases, leaving 12 bases between the germline ends. There are 13 residues in the CDR3. The data are from a study of T cell responses to AZD1222 COVID-19 vaccine. Pooling covered second doses at about 4 or about 12 weeks. Findings and caveats of the study: Only after the peak T cell response were repertoires sampled. White British ancestry dominated among donors, who included more females, and clonal diversity was possibly underestimated. Close to half of all spike-specific TCRs reportedly target regions of the variants that are unmutated.

The starting material was peripheral blood, obtained 28 days after the second AZD1222 dose. The chain employs TRBV7-9 and TRBJ2-1; TRBD1 is a possible D gene (6 bases). The clonotype comes from an adult who received the AZD1222 COVID-19 vaccine. CDR3 amino acids: CASNLPGDNEQFF. CDR3 sequence (DNA): TGTGCCAGCAACCTTCCAGGGGACAATGAGCAGTTCTTC.